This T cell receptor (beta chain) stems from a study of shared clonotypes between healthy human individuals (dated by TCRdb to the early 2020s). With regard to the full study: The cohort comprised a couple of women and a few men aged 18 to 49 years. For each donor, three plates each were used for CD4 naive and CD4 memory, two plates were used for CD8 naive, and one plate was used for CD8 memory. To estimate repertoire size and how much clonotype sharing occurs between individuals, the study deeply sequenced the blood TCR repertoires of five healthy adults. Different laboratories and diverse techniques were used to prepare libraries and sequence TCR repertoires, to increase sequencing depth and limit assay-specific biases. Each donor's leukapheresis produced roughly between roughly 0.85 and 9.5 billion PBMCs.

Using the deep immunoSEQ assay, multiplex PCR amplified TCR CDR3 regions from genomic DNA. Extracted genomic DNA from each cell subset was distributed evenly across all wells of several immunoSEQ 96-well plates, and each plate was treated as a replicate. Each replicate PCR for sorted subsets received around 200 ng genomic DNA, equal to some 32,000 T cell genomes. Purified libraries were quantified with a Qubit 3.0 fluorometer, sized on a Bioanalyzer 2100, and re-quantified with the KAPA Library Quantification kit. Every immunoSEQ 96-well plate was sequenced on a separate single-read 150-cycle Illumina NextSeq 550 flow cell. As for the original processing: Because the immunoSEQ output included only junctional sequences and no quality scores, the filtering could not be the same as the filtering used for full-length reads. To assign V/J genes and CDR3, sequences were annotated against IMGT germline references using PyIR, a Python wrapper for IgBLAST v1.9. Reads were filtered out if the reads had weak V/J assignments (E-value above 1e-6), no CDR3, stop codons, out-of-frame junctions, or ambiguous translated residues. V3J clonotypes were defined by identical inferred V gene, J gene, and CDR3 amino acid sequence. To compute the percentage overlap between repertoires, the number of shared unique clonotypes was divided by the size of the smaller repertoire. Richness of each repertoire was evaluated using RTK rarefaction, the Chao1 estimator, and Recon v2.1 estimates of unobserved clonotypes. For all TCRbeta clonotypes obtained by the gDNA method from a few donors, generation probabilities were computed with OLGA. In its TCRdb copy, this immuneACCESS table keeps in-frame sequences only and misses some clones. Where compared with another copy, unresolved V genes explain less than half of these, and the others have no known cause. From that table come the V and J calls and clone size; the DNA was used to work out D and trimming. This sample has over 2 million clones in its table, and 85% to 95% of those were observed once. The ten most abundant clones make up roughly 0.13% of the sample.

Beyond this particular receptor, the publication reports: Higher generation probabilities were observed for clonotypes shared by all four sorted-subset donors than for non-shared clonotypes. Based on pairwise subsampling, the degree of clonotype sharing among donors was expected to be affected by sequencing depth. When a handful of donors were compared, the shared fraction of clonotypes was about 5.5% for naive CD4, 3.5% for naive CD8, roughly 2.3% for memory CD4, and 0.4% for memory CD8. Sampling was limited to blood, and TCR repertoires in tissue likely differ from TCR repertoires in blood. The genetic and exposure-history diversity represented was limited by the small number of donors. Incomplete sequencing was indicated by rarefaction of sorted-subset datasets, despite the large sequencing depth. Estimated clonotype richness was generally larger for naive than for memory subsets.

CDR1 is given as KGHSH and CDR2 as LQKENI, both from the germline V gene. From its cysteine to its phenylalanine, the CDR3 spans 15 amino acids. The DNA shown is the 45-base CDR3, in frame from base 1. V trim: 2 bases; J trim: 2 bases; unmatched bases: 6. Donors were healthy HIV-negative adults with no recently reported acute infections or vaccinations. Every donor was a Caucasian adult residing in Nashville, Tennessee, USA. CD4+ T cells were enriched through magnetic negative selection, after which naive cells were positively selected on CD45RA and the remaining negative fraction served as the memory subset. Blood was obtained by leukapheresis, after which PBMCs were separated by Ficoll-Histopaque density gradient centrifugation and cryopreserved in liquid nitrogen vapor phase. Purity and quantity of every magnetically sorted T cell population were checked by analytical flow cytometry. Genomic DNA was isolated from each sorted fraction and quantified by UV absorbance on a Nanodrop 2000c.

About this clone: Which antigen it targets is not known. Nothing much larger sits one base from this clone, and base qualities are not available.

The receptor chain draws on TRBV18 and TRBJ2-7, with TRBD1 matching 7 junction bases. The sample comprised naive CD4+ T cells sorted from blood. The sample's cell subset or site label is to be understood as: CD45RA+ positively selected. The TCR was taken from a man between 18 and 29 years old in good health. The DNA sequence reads TGTGCCAGCTCACCAACCTCCGGGACAGCCTACGAGCAGTACTTC. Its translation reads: CASSPTSGTAYEQYF.